The 5 T cell receptor beta chains in this list originate from one sample, sequenced in a study of cytomegalovirus exposure and HLA in healthy donors. 60 Vbeta and 13 Jbeta primers were used in PCR. The table came from immunoSEQ multiplex PCR; TCRdb's copy has only in-frame clones and leaves some out. The sample lists approximately 180,000 clones, around 82% occurring once. Sample: PBMCs. These receptors were taken from a woman between 45 and 60 years old in good health and CMV-seropositive.

The chain joins TRBV6-1 to TRBJ2-1, with D unresolved. The ends were cut back, 0 bases at V and 14 bases at J, with 17 bases in the middle. The germline CDR1 and CDR2 sequences are MNHNS and SASEGT. The CDR3 loop spans 14 amino acids. CDR3 in amino acids: CASSEAFIELAKFF. CDR3 in DNA: TGTGCCAGCAGTGAAGCCTTTATTGAGTTAGCCAAGTTCTTC.

The chain recombines TRBV18 with TRBJ2-5, with TRBD2 matching 9 bases. This CDR3 is 15 amino acids long. The germline CDR1 and CDR2 sequences are KGHSH and LQKENI. After removal of 1 base from V and 4 bases from J, the junction contained 4 bases not matched to a gene. CDR3 nucleotide sequence: TGTGCCAGCTCACCACAACTAGCGGGTGCAGAGACCCAGTACTTC. Residues: CASSPQLAGAETQYF. The full variable domain, rest sourced from reference TRBV18 and TRBJ2-5, is NAGVMQNPRHLVRRRGQEARLRCSPMKGHSHVYWYRQLPEEGLKFMVYLQKENIIDESGMPKERFSAEFPKEGPSILRIQQVVRGDSAAYFCASSPQLAGAETQYFGPGTRLLVL.

In its sample, this clone was seen once. The chain combines TRBV6-1 with TRBJ1-6; D is uncertain. The CDR3 length is 13 residues. Germline-derived CDR1 and CDR2 are MNHNS and SASEGT. Trimming left V 3 bases short and J 8 bases short, with 8 bases between. CDR3 sequence reads: CASSEQADSPLHF. The DNA for the CDR3 is TGTGCCAGCAGTGAGCAGGCCGATTCACCCCTCCACTTT.

This clone was seen a handful of times. The CDR3 nucleotides are TGTGCCACCAGCAGAGTTTTTCCCCTACAGGGCTCCTACGAGCAGTACTTC. Translated, it gives CATSRVFPLQGSYEQYF. The V call is TRBV15, the J call TRBJ2-7, with D possibly TRBD1 on 6 matching bases. The CDR3 spans 17 residues. Germline V CDR1 and CDR2: LNHNV, YYDKDF (reference sequence). The ends were cut back, 1 base at V and 0 bases at J, with 16 bases in the middle.

This clone came up a few times. The chain recombines TRBV7-6 with TRBJ2-3; 8 positions match TRBD1. CDR3 size: 19 residues. Germline lookup yields CDR1 SGHVS and CDR2 FNYEAQ. The junction had 12 bases not matched to a gene; V was cut back by 1 base and J by 0 bases. CDR3 in amino acids: CASSLGQGLSSPSTDTQYF. The CDR3 DNA reads TGTGCCAGCAGCTTAGGACAGGGGCTCTCCTCCCCTAGCACAGATACGCAGTATTTT. The full variable domain, completed using reference TRBV7-6 and TRBJ2-3, is GAGVSQSPRYKVTKRGQDVALRCDPISGHVSLYWYRQALGQGPEFLTYFNYEAQQDKSGLPNDRFSAERPEGSISTLTIQRTEQRDSAMYRCASSLGQGLSSPSTDTQYFGPGTRLTVL.